These 20 T cell receptor beta chains came from one sample sequenced in a study of T cell responses to AZD1222 COVID-19 vaccine. Assay: immunoSEQ multiplex PCR; the TCRdb copy retains only in-frame clones and omits some. The table lists nearly 200,000 clones, about 93% of them singletons. The sample consisted of peripheral blood, taken 28 days after the second AZD1222 dose. Source of these receptors: an adult who received the AZD1222 COVID-19 vaccine.

The gene calls are TRBV24-1 and TRBJ2-7; 11 nucleotides align to TRBD1. The germline V gene encodes CDR1 KGHDR and CDR2 SFDVKD. CDR3 length equals 13 residues. V lost 4 bases to trimming and J lost 6 bases; unmatched junction nucleotides: 1. DNA for the CDR3: TGTGCCACCAGTGAGGGGACAGGGGGCGAGCAGTACTTC. This encodes CATSEGTGGEQYF.

The chain combines TRBV9 with TRBJ2-2, with 12 bases aligning to TRBD2. The germline V gene has CDR1 SGDLS and CDR2 YYNGEE. The J segment lost 2 bases and the V segment lost 3 bases, leaving 8 bases of the junction unmatched. This CDR3 is 18 amino acids long. This CDR3 reads CASSDRTSGAANTGELFF. CDR3 bases: TGTGCCAGCAGCGACCGGACTAGCGGGGCCGCCAACACCGGGGAGCTGTTTTTT.

The chain carries TRBV6-5 and TRBJ2-1; 8 positions match TRBD1. The junction had 9 bases not matched to a gene; V was cut back by 5 bases and J by 6 bases. This CDR3 contains 15 residues. CDR1 is MNHEY and CDR2 is SVGAGI in the germline V gene. CDR3 protein: CASSITGQGGNEQFF. The CDR3, as DNA: TGTGCCAGCAGTATAACCGGACAGGGTGGCAATGAGCAGTTCTTC.

The CDR3: CASSRSFADSPLHF. The CDR3 DNA is TGTGCCAGCAGTCGGAGTTTCGCGGATTCACCCCTCCACTTT. The chain is built from TRBV2 and TRBJ1-6, with no clear D. This CDR3 has 14 residues. The germline CDR1 and CDR2 sequences are SNHLY and FYNNEI. Between the trimmed V and J ends, which lost 5 bases and 8 bases, there was a span of 13 bases.

The rearrangement links TRBV9 to TRBJ1-1; 8 nucleotides match TRBD1. Germline CDR1 reads SGDLS; CDR2 reads YYNGEE. This CDR3 is 13 amino acids long. Trimming removed 3 bases from V and 6 bases from J; junction bases left unmatched: 4. CDR3 nucleotide sequence: TGTGCCAGCAGCGGCGGACAGGGAGCTGAAGCTTTCTTT. Protein product: CASSGGQGAEAFF.

The V and J genes are TRBV7-2 and TRBJ1-1; possible D gene TRBD1, 5 bases. The CDR3 extends over 15 amino acids. Trimming cost V 1 base and J 0 bases, with 9 bases left between them. Germline V lookup: CDR1 SGHTA, CDR2 FQGNSA. The CDR3 coding sequence is TGTGCCAGCAGCTTAGGGCAGGGCCTGAACACTGAAGCTTTCTTT. This codes for CASSLGQGLNTEAFF.

The chain carries TRBV11-3 and TRBJ2-7, with D possibly TRBD1 on 6 matching bases. CDR3 size: 13 residues. Deletions cut 4 bases from V and 4 bases from J, with 11 bases between. CDR1 is SGHNT and CDR2 is YENEEA in the germline V gene. The CDR3 region is CASSSWTDYEQYF. The CDR3 DNA reads as TGTGCCAGCAGCTCTTGGACAGATTACGAGCAGTACTTC.

The chain recombines TRBV7-2 with TRBJ1-6; 7 bases fit TRBD1. Germline-derived CDR1 and CDR2 are SGHTA and FQGNSA. This CDR3 is 13 amino acids long. V lost 8 bases to trimming and J lost 7 bases; unmatched junction nucleotides: 5. The CDR3 spells CASDRAGNSPLHF. The CDR3 nucleotides read TGTGCCAGCGACAGGGCGGGCAATTCACCCCTCCACTTT.

The chain joins TRBV18 to TRBJ1-6; D is ambiguous. The CDR3 consists of 15 residues. The V end was cut by 0 bases, the J end by 4 bases, with 7 bases between. Germline CDR1 is KGHSH and CDR2 is LQKENI. CDR3 sequence: CASSPPDVYNSPLHF. The CDR3 coding sequence is TGTGCCAGCTCACCACCGGATGTATATAATTCACCCCTCCACTTT. Full variable domain (remainder filled in from reference TRBV18 and TRBJ1-6): NAGVMQNPRHLVRRRGQEARLRCSPMKGHSHVYWYRQLPEEGLKFMVYLQKENIIDESGMPKERFSAEFPKEGPSILRIQQVVRGDSAAYFCASSPPDVYNSPLHFGNGTRLTVT.

The chain is built from TRBV9 and TRBJ1-2; no definite D call. Germline V gene lookup returns CDR1 SGDLS and CDR2 YYNGEE. The CDR3 is 13 amino acids. Trimming left V 4 bases short and J 4 bases short, with 11 bases between. Written as DNA, the CDR3 is TGTGCCAGCAGCCCCGACGAATTCTATGGCTACACCTTC. Translation: CASSPDEFYGYTF.

The V gene is TRBV5-1, the J gene TRBJ1-1; unclear D gene. This CDR3 contains 14 residues. V was shortened by 0 bases and J by 7 bases, with 13 bases between the two germline ends. The germline CDR1 and CDR2 sequences are SGHRS and YFSETQ. The CDR3 sequence: CASSLVVRSGEAFF. The CDR3 bases are TGCGCCAGCAGCTTGGTGGTGAGGTCAGGTGAAGCTTTCTTT. Using reference TRBV5-1 and TRBJ1-1 for the parts outside the CDR3, the full variable domain is KAGVTQTPRYLIKTRGQQVTLSCSPISGHRSVSWYQQTPGQGLQFLFEYFSETQRNKGNFPGRFSGRQFSNSRSEMNVSTLELGDSALYLCASSLVVRSGEAFFGQGTRLTVV.

The rearrangement uses TRBV6-5 and TRBJ2-7; possibly TRBD2 for D (7 bases). Germline CDR1 MNHEY, CDR2 SVGAGI. The CDR3 has 16 residues. V shed 0 bases and J shed 0 bases, with 12 bases lying between them. CDR3: CASSYSGGGLSYEQYF. The CDR3 DNA is TGTGCCAGCAGTTACTCGGGGGGGGGCCTCTCCTACGAGCAGTACTTC.

The chain couples TRBV28 to TRBJ1-5; D call uncertain. The CDR3 has 13 amino acids. Germline V gene sequence: CDR1 MDHEN, CDR2 SYDVKM. The V end was cut by 3 bases, the J end by 1 base, with 4 bases between. The chain's CDR3 is CASSLRSNQPQHF. In DNA form, the CDR3 reads TGTGCCAGCAGTTTGCGGAGCAATCAGCCCCAGCATTTT.

This chain connects TRBV18 to TRBJ1-2, with 9 bases identical to TRBD1. This CDR3 contains 14 residues. In germline, CDR1 is KGHSH, CDR2 LQKENI. V shed 3 bases, J shed 5 bases, and the junction held 4 bases outside the gene matches. CDR3 residues: CASSPDRGVYGYTF. CDR3 DNA sequence: TGTGCCAGCTCACCCGACAGGGGGGTTTATGGCTACACCTTC.

The gene calls are TRBV6-5 and TRBJ1-2; 10 bases fit TRBD1. CDR1 and CDR2 from the germline V gene are MNHEY and SVGAGI. Unmatched junction bases numbered 10, after V lost 7 bases and J lost 11 bases. The CDR3 has 13 residues. In DNA form, the CDR3 reads TGTGCCAGCACCCTAGGGACAGGGGAGAGTTACACCTTC. Its protein is CASTLGTGESYTF.

The chain recombines TRBV24-1 with TRBJ2-5, with 7 positions matching TRBD1. Germline V gene sequence: CDR1 KGHDR, CDR2 SFDVKD. This CDR3 is built from 15 residues. Trimming removed 5 bases from V and 3 bases from J; junction bases left unmatched: 8. The CDR3 region is CATSATDRWKETQYF. The DNA for the CDR3 is TGTGCCACCAGTGCCACGGACAGGTGGAAAGAGACCCAGTACTTC.

The J gene is TRBJ2-7, the V gene TRBV6-2 or TRBV6-3; D unclear. The CDR3 is 15 residues long. With 4 bases removed from V and 0 bases from J, the gap between germline ends came to 13 bases. Germline loops: CDR1 MNHEY, CDR2 SVGEGT. The CDR3: CASSSGAVSSYEQYF. In nucleotides, the CDR3 is TGTGCCAGCAGTTCGGGTGCAGTTAGCTCCTACGAGCAGTACTTC.

The chain combines TRBV18 with TRBJ1-5, with TRBD1 matching 11 bases. The trim removed 5 bases at V and 7 bases at J, leaving 7 bases unmatched. Per germline, CDR1 KGHSH and CDR2 LQKENI. This CDR3 is 15 amino acids long. This CDR3 reads CASSAGQGAGQPQHF. The CDR3 DNA is TGTGCCAGCTCAGCAGGACAGGGGGCCGGGCAGCCCCAGCATTTT.

This chain joins TRBV4-2 and TRBJ1-5, with a tentative D call TRBD1 (6 bases). The CDR3 length is 16 residues. CDR1 LGHNA and CDR2 YNFKEQ come from the germline V gene. Trimming stripped 1 base from V and 4 bases from J, with 14 bases between. CDR3 residues: CASSQGHGQKNQPQHF. The CDR3 DNA reads TGTGCCAGCAGCCAAGGTCACGGACAGAAGAATCAGCCCCAGCATTTT.

This clone has just a few counts. The V call is TRBV19, the J call TRBJ2-7; no clear D gene. Germline values: CDR1 LNHDA, CDR2 SQIVND (reference sequence). V lost 2 bases to trimming and J lost 2 bases, with 16 bases between them. CDR3 length equals 16 residues. The CDR3, as DNA: TGTGCCAGTAGTATAACGCCATGGGGATCGGCCTACGAGCAGTACTTC. It encodes CASSITPWGSAYEQYF.